Presented here are 28 T cell receptor beta chains from one specimen sequenced in a study of shared clonotypes between healthy human individuals. Method: immunoSEQ multiplex PCR; TCRdb's copy keeps in-frame clones and lacks some. The sample consists of 500,000 to 550,000 clones, approximately 95% of them appearing once. Specimen: naive CD4+ T cells sorted from blood. Subset given: CD45RA+ positively selected. These receptors came from a woman aged 25-40 years in good health.

This clone has only one observation. The chain couples TRBV5-1 to TRBJ2-2, with D uncertain. The CDR3 has 15 residues. Trimming shortened V by 1 base and J by 4 bases, and 11 bases separated the two germline ends. CDR1 SGHRS and CDR2 YFSETQ come from the germline V gene. CDR3 protein: CASSLITTATGELFF. The CDR3 DNA reads TGCGCCAGCAGCTTGATTACCACAGCCACCGGGGAGCTGTTTTTT. Using reference TRBV5-1 and TRBJ2-2 for the parts outside the CDR3, the full variable domain is KAGVTQTPRYLIKTRGQQVTLSCSPISGHRSVSWYQQTPGQGLQFLFEYFSETQRNKGNFPGRFSGRQFSNSRSEMNVSTLELGDSALYLCASSLITTATGELFFGEGSRLTVL.

This rearrangement joins TRBV27 to TRBJ2-2; 13 bases are shared with TRBD2. The CDR3 totals 17 residues. The V gene's germline CDR1 is MNHEY and CDR2 SMNVEV (reference sequence). After removal of 4 bases from V and 5 bases from J, the junction contained 7 bases not matched to a gene. The CDR3 sequence is CASSSLAGGPGTGELFF. CDR3 nucleotide sequence: TGTGCCAGCAGTTCACTAGCGGGAGGGCCGGGGACCGGGGAGCTGTTTTTT.

V gene TRBV30 combines with J gene TRBJ2-5, with 9 positions matching TRBD2. J gave up 2 bases and V 0 bases, and 4 bases lay outside the gene matches. Germline V lookup: CDR1 GTSNPN, CDR2 SVGIG (reference sequence). This CDR3 contains 15 residues. Written as DNA, the CDR3 is TGTGCCTGGAGTGTGCCCCTAGCGGGGCAAGAGACCCAGTACTTC. Translation gives CAWSVPLAGQETQYF. The full variable domain, completed using reference TRBV30 and TRBJ2-5, is SQTIHQWPATLVQPVGSPLSLECTVEGTSNPNLYWYRQAAGRGLQLLFYSVGIGQISSEVPQNLSASRPQDRQFILSSKKLLLSDSGFYLCAWSVPLAGQETQYFGPGTRLLVL.

The chain couples TRBV6-6 to TRBJ2-2; D is ambiguous. Germline assignment: CDR1 MNHNY and CDR2 SVGAGI (reference sequence). With 8 bases removed from V and 5 bases from J, the gap between germline ends came to 9 bases. This CDR3 region has 12 residues. The CDR3 nucleotides read TGTGCCAGCGAACGATCTACCGGGGAGCTGTTTTTT. This sequence encodes CASERSTGELFF.

The chain joins TRBV25-1 to TRBJ2-7; 11 bases are shared with TRBD2. Germline CDR1 is MGHDK and CDR2 is SYGVNS. The V segment lost 6 bases and the J segment 5 bases; nucleotides outside the gene matches: 3. CDR3 length equals 13 residues. The CDR3 DNA is TGTGCCAGCAGACTAGCGGGAGCCGACGAGCAGTACTTC. It translates to CASRLAGADEQYF.

The chain combines TRBV19 with TRBJ2-3; TRBD1 matches at 7 bases. The CDR3 length is 15 residues. CDR1 LNHDA and CDR2 SQIVND come from the germline V gene (reference sequence). V lost 3 bases to trimming and J lost 4 bases; unmatched junction nucleotides: 7. The CDR3 spells CASSILGQVADTQYF. The CDR3 DNA reads TGTGCCAGTAGTATCCTCGGACAGGTCGCAGATACGCAGTATTTT.

In its sample, this clone was seen once. The chain recombines TRBV5-1 with TRBJ2-7, with 7 bases matching TRBD1. Unmatched junction bases numbered 3, after V lost 0 bases and J lost 3 bases. Germline V lookup: CDR1 SGHRS, CDR2 YFSETQ. The CDR3 extends over 14 amino acids. The CDR3 DNA reads TGCGCCAGCAGCTTGGGGGACAGAGACTACGAGCAGTACTTC. Amino acid sequence: CASSLGDRDYEQYF.

V is TRBV7-2 and J is TRBJ2-3; D unclear. The CDR3 length is 12 residues. Trimming took 6 bases from V and 2 from J, leaving 6 bases between them. Looked up from germline, CDR1 is SGHTA and CDR2 is FQGNSA. The CDR3 reads CASSRYTDTQYF. The CDR3 nucleotides are TGTGCCAGCAGTCGTTACACAGATACGCAGTATTTT.

The chain carries TRBV19 and TRBJ1-2; possible D gene TRBD1, 5 bases. The ends were cut back, 6 bases at V and 2 bases at J, with 13 bases in the middle. This CDR3 contains 14 residues. The germline V gene encodes CDR1 LNHDA and CDR2 SQIVND (reference sequence). The CDR3 DNA is TGTGCCAGTAGGTTAACGGGACCAAACTATGGCTACACCTTC. This gives the protein CASRLTGPNYGYTF.

The chain has TRBV29-1 and TRBJ2-1, with D possibly matching TRBD2 (6 bases). Germline V gives CDR1 SQVTM, CDR2 ANQGSEA. V lost 4 bases and J 5 bases, leaving 9 bases between the germline ends. The CDR3 has 12 amino acids. This CDR3 is CSVAPGDNEQFF. The CDR3, as DNA: TGCAGCGTTGCGCCGGGGGACAATGAGCAGTTCTTC.

The V call is TRBV30, the J call TRBJ1-3, with D perhaps matching TRBD1 (6 bases). Germline V gene lookup returns CDR1 GTSNPN and CDR2 SVGIG (reference sequence). Trimming pared 4 bases from V and 0 bases from J, leaving 13 bases between. The CDR3 totals 15 residues. The CDR3 loop is CAWTEDSFSGNTIYF. The CDR3 region has the DNA TGTGCCTGGACGGAGGACAGTTTCTCTGGAAACACCATATATTTT. Filled out from reference TRBV30 and TRBJ1-3, the complete variable domain reads SQTIHQWPATLVQPVGSPLSLECTVEGTSNPNLYWYRQAAGRGLQLLFYSVGIGQISSEVPQNLSASRPQDRQFILSSKKLLLSDSGFYLCAWTEDSFSGNTIYFGEGSWLTVV.

This rearrangement joins TRBV19 to TRBJ2-5, with TRBD1 matching over 8 bases. V dropped 6 bases and J dropped 3; count of bases not matched to a gene: 6. Germline loops: CDR1 LNHDA, CDR2 SQIVND (reference sequence). The CDR3 contains 14 residues. For the CDR3, the DNA is TGTGCCAGTAGCTTGGGACAGGTAGAAGAGACCCAGTACTTC. It yields the protein CASSLGQVEETQYF.

This clone was seen just once. This chain uses TRBV6-1 with TRBJ1-4; no definite D call. The V end lost 0 bases, the J end lost 8 bases, and 16 bases lay between the germline ends. Looked up from germline, CDR1 is MNHNS and CDR2 is SASEGT. The CDR3 loop spans 16 amino acids. CDR3 nucleotide sequence: TGTGCCAGCAGTGAAGCGCTTACCGTAGCTCTGGAAAAACTGTTTTTT. It encodes CASSEALTVALEKLFF.

This clone was found a few times. The same CDR3 is also encoded by other DNA sequences in this sample. V gene TRBV5-1 combines with J gene TRBJ2-5; D is possibly TRBD1 (6 bases). With 4 bases removed from V and 3 bases from J, the gap between germline ends came to 10 bases. The CDR3 loop spans 13 amino acids. CDR1 is SGHRS and CDR2 is YFSETQ in the germline V gene. The CDR3, as DNA: TGCGCCAGCAGCCTACAGGGAGAAGAGACCCAGTACTTC. Amino acid sequence: CASSLQGEETQYF.

The genes are TRBV5-1 and TRBJ1-3; D possibly corresponds to TRBD1 (6 bases). This CDR3 has 16 residues. The germline V gene encodes CDR1 SGHRS and CDR2 YFSETQ. Trimming took off 4 bases at V and 3 bases at J, with 17 bases between the two ends. CDR3 region: CASSPLGGANGNTIYF. CDR3 sequence (DNA): TGCGCCAGCAGCCCCCTGGGGGGGGCGAATGGAAACACCATATATTTT.

V usage is TRBV11-2 and J usage is TRBJ1-3; 7 nucleotides align to TRBD1. Germline V gene sequence: CDR1 SGHAT, CDR2 FQNNGV. The CDR3 extends over 14 amino acids. Germline trimming cut 1 base from V and 11 bases from J; bases unmatched to any gene: 8. This CDR3 is CASSLGTRGRSIYF. The CDR3 DNA reads as TGTGCCAGCAGCTTAGGGACAAGGGGGCGCTCCATATATTTT.

The chain carries TRBV2 and TRBJ1-5; D gene unclear. The CDR3 consists of 13 residues. V lost 7 bases and J lost 0, with 7 bases in between. The germline V gene has CDR1 SNHLY and CDR2 FYNNEI. The CDR3 loop reads CASNRNSNQPQHF. CDR3 sequence (DNA): TGTGCCAGCAATAGAAATAGCAATCAGCCCCAGCATTTT.

The V gene is TRBV5-4, the J gene TRBJ2-5; the D gene could be TRBD1 or TRBD2 (5 bases each). Trimming took off 2 bases at V and 1 base at J, with 15 bases between the two ends. Per the germline V gene, CDR1 is SGHNT and CDR2 is YYREEE (reference sequence). This CDR3 comprises 16 residues. CDR3 nucleotide sequence: TGTGCCAGCAGCTTCCTCGGGGATGGGGGCCAAGAGACCCAGTACTTC. It encodes CASSFLGDGGQETQYF.

The CDR3 loop is CASSPGSEYYGYTF. The CDR3 region has the DNA TGTGCCAGCAGTCCCGGTTCAGAATACTATGGCTACACCTTC. V usage is TRBV28 and J usage is TRBJ1-2, with D unclear. Germline V CDR1 and CDR2: MDHEN, SYDVKM. CDR3 size: 14 residues. Trimming stripped 5 bases from V and 3 bases from J, with 13 bases between.

V gene TRBV7-2 combines with J gene TRBJ1-4; possibly TRBD1 for D (5 bases). The CDR3 covers 15 residues. The ends were cut back, 5 bases at V and 7 bases at J, with 17 bases in the middle. Germline loops: CDR1 SGHTA, CDR2 FQGNSA. CDR3 loop: CASSGSRTRGEKLFF. CDR3 bases: TGTGCCAGCAGCGGATCAAGGACGAGGGGTGAAAAACTGTTTTTT.

This chain connects TRBV28 to TRBJ2-7; D might be TRBD2 (6 bases). The CDR3 is 16 residues long. Trimming took off 6 bases at V and 3 bases at J, with 21 bases between the two ends. Germline V gene lookup returns CDR1 MDHEN and CDR2 SYDVKM. As DNA, the CDR3 is TGTGCCAGCAGCCTCCCCCAACTAGCCACAAACTACGAGCAGTACTTC. Translation: CASSLPQLATNYEQYF.

The J gene is TRBJ2-7, the V gene TRBV5-4, with TRBD1 matching over 8 bases. J gave up 8 bases and V 3 bases, and 4 bases lay outside the gene matches. The CDR3 consists of 12 residues. From germline, CDR1 is SGHNT and CDR2 YYREEE (reference sequence). The CDR3 coding sequence is TGTGCCAGCAGCTCTGACAGGGGCAAGCAGTACTTC. It is translated as CASSSDRGKQYF. The variable domain in full, completed from reference TRBV5-4 and TRBJ2-7, reads ETGVTQSPTHLIKTRGQQVTLRCSSQSGHNTVSWYQQALGQGPQFIFQYYREEENGRGNFPPRFSGLQFPNYSSELNVNALELDDSALYLCASSSDRGKQYFGPGTRLTVT.

The chain joins TRBV9 to TRBJ2-7; 13 nucleotides agree with TRBD2. Per the germline V gene, CDR1 is SGDLS and CDR2 is YYNGEE. This CDR3 region has 17 residues. With V trimmed by 0 bases and J by 1 base, 4 bases remained unmatched. CDR3 region: CASSVGTSGSSSYEQYF. CDR3 sequence (DNA): TGTGCCAGCAGCGTAGGGACTAGCGGGAGTAGTTCCTACGAGCAGTACTTC.

This clone showed up just a few times. This sequence joins TRBV2 and TRBJ2-5, with TRBD1 as a possible D gene (5 bases). Germline CDR1 SNHLY, CDR2 FYNNEI. The CDR3 consists of 11 residues. V lost 6 bases and J lost 4, with 6 bases in between. The CDR3 coding sequence is TGTGCCAGCAGAGGGGTAGAGACCCAGTACTTC. It specifies CASRGVETQYF. Variable domain in full (rest from reference TRBV2 and TRBJ2-5): EPEVTQTPSHQVTQMGQEVILRCVPISNHLYFYWYRQILGQKVEFLVSFYNNEISEKSEIFDDQFSVERPDGSNFTLKIRSTKLEDSAMYFCASRGVETQYFGPGTRLLVL.

The chain carries TRBV7-8 and TRBJ1-4; TRBD1 matches 8 bases. Germline-derived CDR1 and CDR2 are SGHVS and FQNEAQ. There are 16 residues in the CDR3. Trimming at V came to 5 bases and at J to 7 bases, leaving 12 bases not matched to a gene. In nucleotides, the CDR3 is TGTGCCAGCAGCCCTGAAAGGGGGACAGGAGGTGAAAAACTGTTTTTT. Protein product: CASSPERGTGGEKLFF.

This clone was detected a few times. This chain joins TRBV30 and TRBJ2-5; D call uncertain. Germline V gene lookup returns CDR1 GTSNPN and CDR2 SVGIG (reference sequence). CDR3 length: 10 amino acids. Trimming pared 2 bases from V and 7 bases from J, leaving 5 bases between. CDR3 in amino acids: CAWSSTTQYF. CDR3 in DNA: TGTGCCTGGAGTAGTACGACCCAGTACTTC.

The CDR3 reads CASSQDVGTVGTNEKLFF. In DNA form, the CDR3 reads TGCGCCAGCAGCCAAGATGTAGGGACAGTAGGGACTAATGAAAAACTGTTTTTT. This chain links TRBV4-1 with TRBJ1-4; 7 bases match TRBD1. V dropped 0 bases and J dropped 2; count of bases not matched to a gene: 9. Looked up from germline, CDR1 is MGHRA and CDR2 is YSYEKL. CDR3 size: 18 residues.

CDR3 protein: CASSFELQGAGGYTF. Written as DNA, the CDR3 is TGTGCCAGCAGCTTTGAGTTACAGGGGGCGGGCGGCTACACCTTC. J is TRBJ1-2 and V is TRBV12-1; the table's TRBD1 call for D was not verified on the DNA. TRBV12-1 is a pseudogene segment. The CDR3 has 15 amino acids.